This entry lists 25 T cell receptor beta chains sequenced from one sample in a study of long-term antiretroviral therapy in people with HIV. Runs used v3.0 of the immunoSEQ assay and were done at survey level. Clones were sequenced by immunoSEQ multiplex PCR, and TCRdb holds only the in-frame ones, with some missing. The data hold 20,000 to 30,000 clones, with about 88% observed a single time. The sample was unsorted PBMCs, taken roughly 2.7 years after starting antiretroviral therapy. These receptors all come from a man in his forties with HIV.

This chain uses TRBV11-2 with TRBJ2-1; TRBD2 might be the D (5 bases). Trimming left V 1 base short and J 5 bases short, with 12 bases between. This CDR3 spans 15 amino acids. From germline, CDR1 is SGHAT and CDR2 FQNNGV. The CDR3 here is CASSLVALTHNEQFF. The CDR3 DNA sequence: TGTGCCAGCAGCTTAGTAGCGTTGACTCACAATGAGCAGTTCTTC.

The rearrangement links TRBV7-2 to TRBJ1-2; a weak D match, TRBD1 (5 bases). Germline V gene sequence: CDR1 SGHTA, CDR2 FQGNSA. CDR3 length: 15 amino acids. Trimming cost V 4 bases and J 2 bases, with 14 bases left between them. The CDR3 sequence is CASSSTGGGNYGYTF. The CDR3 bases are TGTGCCAGCAGCTCTACCGGTGGGGGGAACTATGGCTACACCTTC.

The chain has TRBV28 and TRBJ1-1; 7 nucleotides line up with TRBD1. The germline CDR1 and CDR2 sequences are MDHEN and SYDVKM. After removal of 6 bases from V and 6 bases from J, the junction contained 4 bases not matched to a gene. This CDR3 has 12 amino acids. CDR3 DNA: TGTGCCAGCAGAGAGACAGGGCCTGAAGCTTTCTTT. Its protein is CASRETGPEAFF.

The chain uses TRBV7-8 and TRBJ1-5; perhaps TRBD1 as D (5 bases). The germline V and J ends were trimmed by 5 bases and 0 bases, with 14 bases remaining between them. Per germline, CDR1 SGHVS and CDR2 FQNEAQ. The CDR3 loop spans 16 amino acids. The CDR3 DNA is TGTGCCAGCAGCCACTACAGGTTCGCTAGCAATCAGCCCCAGCATTTT. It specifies CASSHYRFASNQPQHF.

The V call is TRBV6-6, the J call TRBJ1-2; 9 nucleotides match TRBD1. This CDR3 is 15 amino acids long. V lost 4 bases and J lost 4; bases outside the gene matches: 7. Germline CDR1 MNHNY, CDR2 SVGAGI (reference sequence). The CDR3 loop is CASSSGTGRRYGYTF. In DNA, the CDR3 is TGTGCCAGCAGTTCAGGGACAGGGCGTCGCTATGGCTACACCTTC.

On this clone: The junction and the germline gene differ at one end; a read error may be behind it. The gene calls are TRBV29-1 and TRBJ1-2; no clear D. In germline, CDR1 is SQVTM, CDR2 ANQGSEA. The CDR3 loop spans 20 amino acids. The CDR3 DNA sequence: TGCAGCATTGACCGGGAGGGCTTAGTGTTAAGGGATTCAAACCTCTATGGCTACACCTTC. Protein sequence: CSIDREGLVLRDSNLYGYTF.

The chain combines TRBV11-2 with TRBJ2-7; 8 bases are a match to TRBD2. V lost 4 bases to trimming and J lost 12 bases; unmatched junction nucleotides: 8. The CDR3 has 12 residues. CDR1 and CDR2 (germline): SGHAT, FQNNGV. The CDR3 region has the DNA TGTGCCAGCAGCTCCCGGGAGGGGGACCCGTACTTC. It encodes CASSSREGDPYF.

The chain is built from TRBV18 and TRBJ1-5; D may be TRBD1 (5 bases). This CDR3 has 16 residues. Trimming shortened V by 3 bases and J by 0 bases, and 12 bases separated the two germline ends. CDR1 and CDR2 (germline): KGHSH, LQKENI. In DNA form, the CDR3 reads TGTGCCAGCTCACCTGGGACGCAGGATAGCAATCAGCCCCAGCATTTT. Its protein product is CASSPGTQDSNQPQHF.

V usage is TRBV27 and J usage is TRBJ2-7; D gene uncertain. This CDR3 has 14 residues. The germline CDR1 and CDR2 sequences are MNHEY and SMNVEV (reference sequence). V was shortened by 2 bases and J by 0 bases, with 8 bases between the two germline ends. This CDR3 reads CASSLTILSYEQYF. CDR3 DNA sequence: TGTGCCAGCAGTTTAACTATTCTCTCCTACGAGCAGTACTTC.

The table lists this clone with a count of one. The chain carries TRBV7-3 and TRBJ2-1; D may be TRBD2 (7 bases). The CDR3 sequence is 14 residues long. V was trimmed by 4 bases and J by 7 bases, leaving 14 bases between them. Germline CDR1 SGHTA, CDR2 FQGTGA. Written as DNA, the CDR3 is TGTGCCAGCAGCTCTTTTGGGGGGGCGAATGAGCAGTTCTTC. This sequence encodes CASSSFGGANEQFF.

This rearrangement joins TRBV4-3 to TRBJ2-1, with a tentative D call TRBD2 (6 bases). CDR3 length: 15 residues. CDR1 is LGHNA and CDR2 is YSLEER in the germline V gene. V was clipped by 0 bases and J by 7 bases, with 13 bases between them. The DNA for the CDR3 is TGCGCCAGCAGCCAAGAGGGCCTAGCGCCTAATGAGCAGTTCTTC. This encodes CASSQEGLAPNEQFF.

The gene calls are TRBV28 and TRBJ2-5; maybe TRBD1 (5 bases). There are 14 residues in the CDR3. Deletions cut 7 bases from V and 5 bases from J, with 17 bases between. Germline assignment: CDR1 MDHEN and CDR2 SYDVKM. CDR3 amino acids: CASTPGILWETQYF. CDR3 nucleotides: TGTGCCAGCACCCCAGGGATTCTATGGGAGACCCAGTACTTC.

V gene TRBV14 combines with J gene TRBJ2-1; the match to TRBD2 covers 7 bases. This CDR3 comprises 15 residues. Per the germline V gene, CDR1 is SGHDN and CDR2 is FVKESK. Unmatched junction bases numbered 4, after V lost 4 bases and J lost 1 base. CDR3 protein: CASSRGSLSYNEQFF. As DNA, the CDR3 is TGTGCCAGCAGCCGCGGGAGTCTGTCCTACAATGAGCAGTTCTTC.

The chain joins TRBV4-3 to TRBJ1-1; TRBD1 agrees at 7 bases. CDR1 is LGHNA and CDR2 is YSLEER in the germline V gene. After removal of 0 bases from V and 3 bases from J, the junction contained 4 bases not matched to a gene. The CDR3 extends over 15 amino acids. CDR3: CASSQDGTGDTEAFF. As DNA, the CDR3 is TGCGCCAGCAGCCAAGATGGAACAGGGGACACTGAAGCTTTCTTT.

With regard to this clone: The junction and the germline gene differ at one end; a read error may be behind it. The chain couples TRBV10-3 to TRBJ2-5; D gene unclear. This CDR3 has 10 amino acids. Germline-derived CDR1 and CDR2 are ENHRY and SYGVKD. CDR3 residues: CATGFEDRNF. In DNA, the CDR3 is TGTGCCACCGGGTTCGAGGATCGTAACTTC.

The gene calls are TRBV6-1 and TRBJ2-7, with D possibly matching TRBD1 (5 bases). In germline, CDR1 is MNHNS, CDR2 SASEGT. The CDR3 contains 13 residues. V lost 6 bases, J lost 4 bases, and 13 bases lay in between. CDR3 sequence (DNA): TGTGCCAGCAGCCACGGACACTCTTACGAGCAGTACTTC. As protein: CASSHGHSYEQYF.

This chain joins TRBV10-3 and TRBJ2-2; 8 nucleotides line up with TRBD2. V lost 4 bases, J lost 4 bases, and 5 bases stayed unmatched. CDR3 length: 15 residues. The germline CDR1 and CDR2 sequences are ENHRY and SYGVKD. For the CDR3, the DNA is TGTGCCATCAGTGGAGCGGGGGCGCCCACCGGGGAGCTGTTTTTT. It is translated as CAISGAGAPTGELFF.

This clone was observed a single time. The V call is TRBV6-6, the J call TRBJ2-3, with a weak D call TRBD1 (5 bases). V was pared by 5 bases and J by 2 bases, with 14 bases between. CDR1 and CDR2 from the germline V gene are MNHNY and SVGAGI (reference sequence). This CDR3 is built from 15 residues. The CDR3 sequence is CASSRDSSSTDTQYF. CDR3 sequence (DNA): TGTGCCAGCAGTCGTGACAGTTCCTCCACAGATACGCAGTATTTT.

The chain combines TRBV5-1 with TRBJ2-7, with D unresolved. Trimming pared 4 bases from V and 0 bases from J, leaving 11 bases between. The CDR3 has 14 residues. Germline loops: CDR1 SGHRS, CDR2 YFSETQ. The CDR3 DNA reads TGCGCCAGCAGCACGGACGGAAGCTCCTACGAGCAGTACTTC. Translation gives CASSTDGSSYEQYF.

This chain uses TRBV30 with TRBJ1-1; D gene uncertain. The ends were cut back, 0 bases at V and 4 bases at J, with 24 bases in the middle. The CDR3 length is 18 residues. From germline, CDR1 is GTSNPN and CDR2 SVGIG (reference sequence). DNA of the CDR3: TGTGCCTGGAGTGTAAACTCCGGGAGTCTGGGCCGTGGCACTGAAGCTTTCTTT. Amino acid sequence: CAWSVNSGSLGRGTEAFF.

Here the CDR3 DNA reads TGCGCCAGCAGCCACCTCCCGGGACAAAGATACTATGGCTACACCTTC. Translation: CASSHLPGQRYYGYTF. The rearrangement joins TRBV4-1 to TRBJ1-2; D possibly corresponds to TRBD1 (6 bases). The V end lost 3 bases, the J end lost 3 bases, and 17 bases lay between the germline ends. Germline V gene lookup returns CDR1 MGHRA and CDR2 YSYEKL. This CDR3 is built from 16 residues.

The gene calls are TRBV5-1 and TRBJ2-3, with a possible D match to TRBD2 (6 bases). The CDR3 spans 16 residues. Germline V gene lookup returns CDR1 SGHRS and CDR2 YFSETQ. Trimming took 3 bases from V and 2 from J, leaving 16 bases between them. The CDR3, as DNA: TGCGCCAGCAGCTCGCAGGCGGGGTTCATCACAGATACGCAGTATTTT. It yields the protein CASSSQAGFITDTQYF.

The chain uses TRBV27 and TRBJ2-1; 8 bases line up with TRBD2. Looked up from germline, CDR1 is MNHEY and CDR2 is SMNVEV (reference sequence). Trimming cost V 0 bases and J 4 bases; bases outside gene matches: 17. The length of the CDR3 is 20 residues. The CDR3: CASSLSLSKWLASGYNEQFF. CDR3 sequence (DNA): TGTGCCAGCAGTTTATCGTTGAGTAAGTGGTTGGCTAGCGGGTACAATGAGCAGTTCTTC.

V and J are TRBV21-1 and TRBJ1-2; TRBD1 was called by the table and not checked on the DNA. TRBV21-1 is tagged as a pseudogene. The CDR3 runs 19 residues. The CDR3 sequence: CASSTAIQGMGYPNYGYTF. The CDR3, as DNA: TGTGCCAGCAGCACTGCCATACAGGGGATGGGGTATCCTAACTATGGCTACACCTTC.

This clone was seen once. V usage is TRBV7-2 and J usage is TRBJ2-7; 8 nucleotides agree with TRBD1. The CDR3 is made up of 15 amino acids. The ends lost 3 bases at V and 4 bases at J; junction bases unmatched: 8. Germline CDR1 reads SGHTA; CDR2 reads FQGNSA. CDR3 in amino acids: CASSFPDRGAYEQYF. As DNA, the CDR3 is TGTGCCAGCAGCTTCCCCGACAGGGGAGCATACGAGCAGTACTTC.